Reported below is one T cell receptor (beta chain). The antigen it binds to is not known. Base qualities are not provided; no much larger clone lies one nucleotide away. This entry belongs to a study of T cell responses to AZD1222 COVID-19 vaccine (dated by TCRdb to the early 2020s). The study in broad terms: A total of more than 230 trial participants underwent TCR sequencing, of whom about 200 had received two doses of AZD1222 and 26 had received two doses of the MenACWY control vaccine. Trial participants were enrolled by age into 18-55, 56-69 and 70-plus year subgroups, with about 150, 28 and 57 TCR-sequenced participants respectively. Results the study describes overall, beyond this receptor: Reportedly, almost half of the unique spike-specific TCRs recognized epitopes lying outside the regions that are mutated in the B.1.351 and B.1.1.7 variants. Spike-specific TCR breadth and depth rose significantly after two AZD1222 doses compared with day 0 and with MenACWY recipients. No day 14 peak-response samples were available, so repertoires were characterized only after the peak T cell response. Conclusions about previously exposed vaccinees were limited because only 6 or 7 AZD1222 recipients were SARS-CoV-2 seropositive at baseline. Most participants were white British and females outnumbered males, and the authors suggested that clonal diversity may have been underestimated. The 56-69-year group was small, and its depth increase did not reach significance, likely because of low power. The whole spike protein was spanned by vaccine-associated CD4 TCRs, and dominant responses were seen in regions 160-218 and 743-854.

Trimming costs V 1 base and J 2 bases, and their ends lie 6 bases apart. CDR1 and CDR2 were assigned from the germline V gene as MNHEY and SVGAGI. The cysteine opens and the phenylalanine closes a CDR3 of 13 amino acids. The CDR3 DNA has 39 bases and is translated from base 1. The CDR3 regions of human TCRbeta chains were subjected to immunosequencing. From the authors' description of their analysis: Repertoire TCRs were checked for matches against a reference library of SARS-CoV-2-specific TCRs that had been generated using the MIRA antigen-specificity platform. Breadth was defined as the fraction of unique TCRs that were SARS-CoV-2-associated, and depth was defined as the fraction of total T cells that were SARS-CoV-2-associated. Using the MIRA data, each spike-specific TCR was mapped to the spike region that the TCR reacts to and placed in a CD4 or CD8 class. Log10-transformed breadth and depth values were compared by one-way ANOVA with Sidak's multiple comparisons tests. The table was pulled from immuneACCESS by TCRdb, which kept in-frame rearrangements only. Such tables lose some clones; where checked, under half of the loss comes from unresolved V genes, and the rest has no known cause. That table is the source of V, J and clone size, and D and trimming were worked out from the DNA. Present in this sample are roughly 190,000 clones, around 94% of which were seen just once. Approximately 4% of the sample belongs to the ten largest clones.

The label giving this sample's time point can be read as: about 28 days (+/-7) after the second vaccine dose. The treatment or condition label for this specimen denotes: meningococcal conjugate vaccine given as trial control. Vaccinee samples came from UK trials COV001 and COV002, including a single-blind randomized controlled phase 2/3 trial of AZD1222 (ChAdOx1 nCoV-19) in healthy adults. For TCRbeta chain sequencing, PBMC samples were collected from trial participants at day 0 and at day 28 after the second dose. The rearrangement combines TRBV6-5 with TRBJ2-7, with the D segment identity uncertain. The source material was peripheral blood, sampled 28 days after the second dose of the MenACWY control vaccine. The clonotype comes from an adult who received the MenACWY meningococcal vaccine as a control. The DNA reads as follows: TGTGCCAGCAGTTACTACGGCCCCTACGAGCAGTACTTC. Translated, this is CASSYYGPYEQYF.